These 30 T cell receptor beta chains were sequenced from one sample in a study of CD8 T cells in Susac syndrome. With random hexamers, reverse transcription was performed on about 0.5 to 1 ug of RNA. TCRdb passed the immunoSEQ multiplex PCR reads through MiXCR, listing each CDR3 protein once. The data show about 400,000 distinct CDR3 sequences, with approximately 85% seen just once and roughly 0.11% held by the top ten. The sequencing sample was made of CD8+ T cells from PBMCs. The receptors originated from a human donor with multiple sclerosis.

V usage is TRBV20-1 and J usage is TRBJ1-1, with unresolved D. CDR1 is DFQATT, CDR2 SNEGSKA, per germline (reference sequence). Trimming shortened V by 6 bases and J by 3 bases, and 14 bases separated the two germline ends. The CDR3 is 13 amino acids. CDR3 amino acids: CSAFHRAYTEAFF. CDR3 nucleotide sequence: TGCAGTGCGTTCCACCGGGCCTACACTGAAGCTTTCTTT.

This sequence joins TRBV29-1 and TRBJ1-2; D is perhaps TRBD1 (5 bases). The V end was cut by 0 bases, the J end by 4 bases, with 12 bases between. The CDR3 runs 14 residues. Germline CDR1 SQVTM, CDR2 ANQGSEA. The CDR3 region is CSVEDGSGPYGYTF. The DNA for the CDR3 is TGCAGCGTTGAAGACGGGTCAGGGCCCTATGGCTACACCTTC.

The rearrangement links TRBV4-1 to TRBJ2-5; D unresolved. CDR3 length: 12 amino acids. Germline V gene sequence: CDR1 MGHRA, CDR2 YSYEKL. V gave up 2 bases and J gave up 3 bases, with 4 bases separating them. The CDR3 DNA sequence: TGCGCCAGCAGCCAAATAGAAGAGACCCAGTACTTC. Protein: CASSQIEETQYF.

The J gene is TRBJ2-6, the V gene TRBV12-3 or TRBV12-4; D is ambiguous. The V gene lost 2 bases and the J gene lost 2 bases, with 7 bases spanning the gap. The CDR3 consists of 15 residues. CDR3 DNA: TGTGCCAGCAGTTTACCGTTAGCTGGGGCCAACGTCCTGACTTTC. Translation gives CASSLPLAGANVLTF.

The chain uses TRBV30 and TRBJ1-2; 8 bases map to TRBD1. V was pared by 0 bases and J by 4 bases, with 7 bases of the junction left unmatched. The CDR3 runs to 15 residues. Germline CDR1 and CDR2: GTSNPN and SVGIG (reference sequence). The CDR3 DNA follows: TGTGCCTGGAGTGTTGTAGGGACAGGCATCTATGGCTACACCTTC. It specifies CAWSVVGTGIYGYTF.

The V gene is TRBV7-9, the J gene TRBJ1-2; TRBD1 is a possible D gene (5 bases). V was trimmed by 5 bases and J by 6 bases, leaving 13 bases between them. The V gene's germline CDR1 is SEHNR and CDR2 FQNEAQ (reference sequence). This CDR3 region has 13 residues. Written as DNA, the CDR3 is TGTGCCAGCAGCCCTCCGGTAGGGGATGGCTACACCTTC. It codes for CASSPPVGDGYTF.

A few counts support this clonotype. This chain connects TRBV9 to TRBJ1-1; a possible D gene is TRBD1 (6 bases). CDR1 SGDLS and CDR2 YYNGEE come from the germline V gene. The V end lost 4 bases, the J end lost 3 bases, and 10 bases lay between the germline ends. CDR3 size: 13 residues. The CDR3 reads CASSRPGDTEAFF. CDR3 nucleotide sequence: TGTGCCAGCAGCAGACCAGGGGACACTGAAGCTTTCTTT.

The CDR3 bases are TGCAGCGTTGAGGGTGGGTATGGCTACACCTTC. Translating it yields CSVEGGYGYTF. The V and J genes are TRBV29-1 and TRBJ1-2, with no clear D. Per the germline V gene, CDR1 is SQVTM and CDR2 is ANQGSEA. The CDR3 has 11 residues. The ends were cut back, 3 bases at V and 5 bases at J, with 7 bases in the middle.

The gene calls are TRBV6-1 and TRBJ2-1; D is perhaps TRBD1 or TRBD2 (5 bases each). This CDR3 has 16 residues. Germline V gene data show CDR1 as MNHNS and CDR2 as SASEGT. Trimming cost V 4 bases and J 8 bases, with 21 bases left between them. The CDR3: CASSVGTEGLQDEQFF. The DNA of the CDR3 is TGTGCCAGCAGTGTTGGGACCGAAGGCCTACAAGATGAGCAGTTCTTC.

V is TRBV20-1 and J is TRBJ2-1, with D possibly called TRBD1 or TRBD2 (5 bases each). The germline gives CDR1 DFQATT, CDR2 SNEGSKA (reference sequence). V dropped 0 bases and J dropped 2 bases, with 8 bases sitting between them. This CDR3 comprises 14 residues. The CDR3 DNA sequence: TGCAGTGCTAGAGATTGGGGGACCTACAATGAGCAGTTCTTC. Protein product: CSARDWGTYNEQFF.

This clonotype occurred once. The J gene is TRBJ1-2, the V gene TRBV6-5, with 12 bases that match TRBD1. V dropped 0 bases and J dropped 6; count of bases not matched to a gene: 2. This CDR3 is built from 15 residues. The V gene's germline CDR1 is MNHEY and CDR2 SVGAGI. DNA for the CDR3: TGTGCCAGCAGTTACTCCGGGACAGGGGGCGATGGCTACACCTTC. Its protein product is CASSYSGTGGDGYTF.

The chain recombines TRBV12-3 or TRBV12-4 with TRBJ2-3; D is undetermined. The CDR3 covers 14 residues. V dropped 4 bases and J dropped 5 bases, with 13 bases sitting between them. The CDR3 nucleotides are TGTGCCAGCAGTTATTCAGGCCCGGAAGATACGCAGTATTTT. Encoded protein: CASSYSGPEDTQYF.

This chain links TRBV18 with TRBJ1-1; 9 bases map to TRBD1. The CDR3 has 14 amino acids. The junction had 1 base not matched to a gene; V was cut back by 4 bases and J by 1 base. Germline V gene lookup returns CDR1 KGHSH and CDR2 LQKENI. CDR3 region: CASSRTGANTEAFF. CDR3 nucleotides: TGTGCCAGCTCACGGACAGGGGCGAACACTGAAGCTTTCTTT.

The chain carries TRBV10-1 and TRBJ2-7, with 9 nucleotides matching TRBD1. CDR1 WNHNN and CDR2 SYGVQD come from the germline V gene (reference sequence). V gave up 4 bases and J gave up 0 bases; unmatched junction bases: 10. The CDR3 is 17 amino acids. The CDR3 spells CASSAVTGGPRSYEQYF. CDR3 coding DNA: TGCGCCAGCAGTGCGGTGACAGGGGGACCCCGCTCCTACGAGCAGTACTTC.

The rearrangement joins TRBV29-1 to TRBJ1-1, with 9 bases lining up with TRBD1. The CDR3 runs 14 residues. J was trimmed by 2 bases and V by 7 bases; bases with no gene match: 8. Germline assignment: CDR1 SQVTM and CDR2 ANQGSEA. CDR3 bases: TGCAGCGACGGGGGGACAGGGCTTAACACTGAAGCTTTCTTT. This sequence encodes CSDGGTGLNTEAFF. Variable domain in full (rest from reference TRBV29-1 and TRBJ1-1): SAVISQKPSRDICQRGTSLTIQCQVDSQVTMMFWYRQQPGQSLTLIATANQGSEATYESGFVIDKFPISRPNLTFSTLTVSNMSPEDSSIYLCSDGGTGLNTEAFFGQGTRLTVV.

This clonotype was counted between two and nine times. CDR3 DNA sequence: TGTGCCAGTAGTAGGGGCGGCTCGACTGAAGCTTTCTTT. As protein: CASSRGGSTEAFF. The chain carries TRBV19 and TRBJ1-1, with a tentative D call TRBD1 (5 bases). The CDR3 is made up of 13 amino acids. CDR1 LNHDA and CDR2 SQIVND come from the germline V gene (reference sequence). V lost 4 bases, J lost 5 bases, and 11 bases lay in between. The entire variable domain, with the rest obtained from reference TRBV19 and TRBJ1-1, is as follows: DGGITQSPKYLFRKEGQNVTLSCEQNLNHDAMYWYRQDPGQGLRLIYYSQIVNDFQKGDIAEGYSVSREKKESFPLTVTSAQKNPTAFYLCASSRGGSTEAFFGQGTRLTVV.

The genes are TRBV20-1 and TRBJ2-5; D may be TRBD2 (7 bases). Germline V gene sequence: CDR1 DFQATT, CDR2 SNEGSKA (reference sequence). Trimming shortened V by 5 bases and J by 4 bases, and 17 bases separated the two germline ends. CDR3 size: 14 residues. The CDR3 is CSAGGAGRSETQYF. For the CDR3, the DNA is TGCAGTGCTGGGGGGGCAGGGAGGTCAGAGACCCAGTACTTC.

The chain links TRBV21-1 to TRBJ2-1. TRBV21-1 is deemed a pseudogene. The CDR3 covers 18 residues. The CDR3 sequence is CASSKAFGERTSYNEQFF. The CDR3 DNA reads as TGTGCCAGCAGCAAAGCCTTCGGAGAGCGGACCTCCTACAATGAGCAGTTCTTC.

This chain links TRBV15 with TRBJ1-5; D unclear. The CDR3 is 15 residues long. Trimming cost V 4 bases and J 0 bases, with 10 bases left between them. Germline CDR1 reads LNHNV; CDR2 reads YYDKDF (reference sequence). The CDR3 DNA is TGTGCCACCAGCATCATCAAGGATAGCAATCAGCCCCAGCATTTT. Translated: CATSIIKDSNQPQHF.

The V call is TRBV7-3, the J call TRBJ1-4, with TRBD1 matching over 8 bases. Germline values: CDR1 SGHTA, CDR2 FQGTGA. The CDR3 consists of 14 residues. The junction had 4 bases not matched to a gene; V was cut back by 4 bases and J by 6 bases. Here the CDR3 DNA reads TGTGCCAGCAGCTCTGACAGGGGTTATGAAAAACTGTTTTTT. Amino acids: CASSSDRGYEKLFF.

In DNA, the CDR3 is TGTGCCAGCAGCAAGGGGAAGGGTAGAGGGAATCGCAATCAGCCCCAGCATTTT. As protein: CASSKGKGRGNRNQPQHF. V gene TRBV21-1 combines with J gene TRBJ1-5; TRBD1, the table's D call, lacks a check against the DNA. TRBV21-1 is deemed a pseudogene. The length of the CDR3 is 18 residues.

V usage is TRBV7-9 and J usage is TRBJ2-3, with 9 bases fitting TRBD2. The CDR3 is made up of 19 amino acids. Germline V gene sequence: CDR1 SEHNR, CDR2 FQNEAQ (reference sequence). The ends lost 1 base at V and 3 bases at J; junction bases unmatched: 14. The CDR3 bases are TGTGCCAGCAGCTTAGACCTCCCCTTTAGCGGGGGCCCGACAGATACGCAGTATTTT. Encoded protein: CASSLDLPFSGGPTDTQYF.

The CDR3 is CSVWLAETQYF. In nucleotides, the CDR3 is TGCAGCGTTTGGCTAGCAGAGACCCAGTACTTC. The chain combines TRBV29-1 with TRBJ2-5; possibly TRBD2 for D (5 bases). Germline loops: CDR1 SQVTM, CDR2 ANQGSEA. V was cut by 5 bases and J by 4 bases, with 8 bases left in between. The CDR3 runs 11 residues.

The DNA of the CDR3 is TGTGCCAGCAGTGAAGATTGGACAGGGTTAATGGATGAGCAGTTCTTC. Translation: CASSEDWTGLMDEQFF. The rearrangement links TRBV2 to TRBJ2-1, with 8 positions matching TRBD1. Trimming at V came to 1 base and at J to 8 bases, leaving 10 bases not matched to a gene. The CDR3 totals 16 residues. CDR1 is SNHLY, CDR2 FYNNEI, per germline.

The V and J genes are TRBV4-1 and TRBJ1-2; 8 bases map to TRBD1. The CDR3 extends over 13 amino acids. J gave up 5 bases and V 8 bases, and 7 bases lay outside the gene matches. Per the germline V gene, CDR1 is MGHRA and CDR2 is YSYEKL. The CDR3 loop reads CASSQGVGYGYTF. The CDR3, as DNA: TGCGCCAGCTCACAGGGGGTAGGGTATGGCTACACCTTC.

The CDR3 is CASSEAGGPTYEQYF. In DNA, the CDR3 is TGTGCCAGCAGTGAAGCCGGGGGACCGACCTACGAGCAGTACTTC. The chain couples TRBV6-1 to TRBJ2-7, with D possibly being TRBD2 (6 bases). The CDR3 totals 15 residues. V gave up 0 bases and J gave up 2 bases, with 11 bases separating them. Per germline, CDR1 MNHNS and CDR2 SASEGT.

V is TRBV10-1 and J is TRBJ1-5; D unresolved. Trimming took 0 bases from V and 0 from J, leaving 6 bases between them. The CDR3 spans 15 residues. CDR1 and CDR2 (germline): WNHNN, SYGVQD (reference sequence). The CDR3 DNA reads as TGCGCCAGCAGTGAGTCGACGGATAGCAATCAGCCCCAGCATTTT. Protein: CASSESTDSNQPQHF.

The V and J genes are TRBV30 and TRBJ2-7; 7 bases are shared with TRBD1. The CDR3 length is 13 residues. Per the germline V gene, CDR1 is GTSNPN and CDR2 is SVGIG (reference sequence). The trim removed 1 base at V and 4 bases at J, leaving 4 bases unmatched. CDR3 in amino acids: CAWSALTGYEQYF. The CDR3 DNA reads as TGTGCCTGGAGTGCCTTGACAGGGTACGAGCAGTACTTC.

V is TRBV7-9 and J is TRBJ1-6; the D gene is possibly TRBD1 (5 bases). Germline CDR1 and CDR2: SEHNR and FQNEAQ (reference sequence). V was shortened by 4 bases and J by 7 bases, with 14 bases between the two germline ends. The CDR3 runs to 15 residues. CDR3 coding DNA: TGTGCCAGCAGCTCCACCCGGGACGGCAATTCACCCCTCCACTTT. Its protein is CASSSTRDGNSPLHF.

The chain is built from TRBV28 and TRBJ2-3, with D perhaps TRBD2 (6 bases). Germline CDR1 and CDR2: MDHEN and SYDVKM. The CDR3 runs to 15 residues. Trimming took 3 bases from V and 4 from J, leaving 14 bases between them. The CDR3 DNA is TGTGCCAGCAGTTTGTCGGGGGATGGACCAGATACGCAGTATTTT. This sequence encodes CASSLSGDGPDTQYF.